This T cell receptor (beta chain) was documented in a study of blood T cells in healthy people across ages. This clonotype showed up just a few times. The CDR3 spans 13 residues. Trimming pared 5 bases from V and 5 bases from J, leaving 16 bases between. Per germline, CDR1 DFQATT and CDR2 SNEGSKA (reference sequence). Primed by a sample-barcoded 5' primer and a J-beta primer mix, a second PCR proceeded for about 7 to 11 cycles. TCRdb reprocessed the 5' RACE reads with MiXCR, giving one entry per CDR3 protein. In the table there are 700,000 to 800,000 distinct CDR3 sequences, roughly 44% of which are singletons.

The chain is built from TRBV20-1 and TRBJ2-7; possible D gene TRBD2, 6 bases. The sequenced sample consisted of blood. This TCR was sampled from a woman aged 60-70 years in good health. In DNA, the CDR3 is TGCAGTGCTTTAGCGGTCGTTTTTCACGAGCAGTACTTC. Its translation is CSALAVVFHEQYF.